Listed here are 26 T cell receptor beta chains from one sample, sequenced in a study of blood T cell repertoires in COVID-19 (dated by TCRdb to about 2020). The method behind the library was the immunoSEQ multiplex PCR assay. The clones in this table, taken by TCRdb from immuneACCESS, are in-frame only. Not every clone is retained; where verified, under half of the shortfall comes from an unresolved V gene, and the cause of the rest is unknown. Here the sample has approximately 91,000 clones; about four fifths occur a single time. The ten largest account for around a tenth of the sample. Sequencing was done on a sample of peripheral blood. Receptor source: a woman older than 75 with acute or convalescent COVID-19.

This clone was picked up a small number of times. The chain carries TRBV10-3 and TRBJ2-1, with D possibly matching TRBD1 (6 bases). This CDR3 is built from 16 residues. Trimming shortened V by 3 bases and J by 5 bases, and 17 bases separated the two germline ends. Germline-derived CDR1 and CDR2 are ENHRY and SYGVKD. The CDR3 DNA reads TGTGCCATCAGTGATTCCGGGACAAGCATCAACAATGAGCAGTTCTTC. Translation: CAISDSGTSINNEQFF.

CDR3 in DNA: TGTGCCAGCAGCCCGGGACAGGGGGGAGAGACCCAGTACTTC. Translation: CASSPGQGGETQYF. The chain employs TRBV5-6 and TRBJ2-5, with 11 bases lining up with TRBD1. This CDR3 spans 14 amino acids. Germline CDR1 and CDR2: SGHDT and YYEEEE. With V trimmed by 4 bases and J by 4 bases, 3 bases remained unmatched.

The gene calls are TRBV12-3 or TRBV12-4 and TRBJ1-1; D not certain. Trimming stripped 6 bases from V and 0 bases from J, with 8 bases between. The CDR3 runs 13 residues. Here the CDR3 reads CASRGSVNTEAFF. The CDR3 nucleotides read TGTGCCAGCAGGGGCAGTGTGAACACTGAAGCTTTCTTT.

In its sample, this clone was seen a few times. V and J are TRBV7-2 and TRBJ1-2; D unclear. Deletions cut 1 base from V and 0 bases from J, with 9 bases between. The germline V gene has CDR1 SGHTA and CDR2 FQGNSA. CDR3 size: 15 residues. The CDR3 loop is CASSLDGSTNYGYTF. The CDR3 DNA reads TGTGCCAGCAGCTTAGATGGGAGCACTAACTATGGCTACACCTTC.

V gene TRBV19 combines with J gene TRBJ1-3; a possible D gene is TRBD1 (6 bases). The V gene's germline CDR1 is LNHDA and CDR2 SQIVND (reference sequence). The CDR3 consists of 15 residues. V was pared by 5 bases and J by 4 bases, with 15 bases between. This chain's CDR3 is CASSAQGRKGNTIYF. The CDR3 DNA is TGTGCCAGTAGTGCCCAGGGGCGGAAAGGAAACACCATATATTTT. Using reference TRBV19 and TRBJ1-3 for the parts outside the CDR3, the full variable domain is DGGITQSPKYLFRKEGQNVTLSCEQNLNHDAMYWYRQDPGQGLRLIYYSQIVNDFQKGDIAEGYSVSREKKESFPLTVTSAQKNPTAFYLCASSAQGRKGNTIYFGEGSWLTVV.

V gene TRBV18 combines with J gene TRBJ2-3; D remains unclear. Trimming removed 0 bases at V and 2 bases at J, with 15 bases between. The CDR3 totals 17 residues. Germline CDR1 KGHSH, CDR2 LQKENI. The CDR3 sequence: CASSPPLLPVTTDTQYF. CDR3 DNA sequence: TGTGCCAGCTCACCACCTCTATTACCGGTAACCACAGATACGCAGTATTTT.

J is TRBJ2-3 and V is TRBV9; tentatively, D is TRBD2 (5 bases). Per the germline V gene, CDR1 is SGDLS and CDR2 is YYNGEE. The CDR3 totals 14 residues. Trimming pared 4 bases from V and 4 bases from J, leaving 13 bases between. CDR3 amino acids: CASSIRPSPDTQYF. Here the CDR3 DNA reads TGTGCCAGCAGCATACGACCTAGCCCAGATACGCAGTATTTT. The full variable domain, its missing parts supplied by reference TRBV9 and TRBJ2-3, is DSGVTQTPKHLITATGQRVTLRCSPRSGDLSVYWYQQSLDQGLQFLIQYYNGEERAKGNILERFSAQQFPDLHSELNLSSLELGDSALYFCASSIRPSPDTQYFGPGTRLTVL.

Only one count was recorded for this clone. The chain carries TRBV6-2 or TRBV6-3 and TRBJ2-3, with D hard to call. In germline, CDR1 is MNHEY, CDR2 SVGEGT. The CDR3 totals 15 residues. V gave up 2 bases and J gave up 2 bases, with 11 bases separating them. CDR3 coding DNA: TGTGCCAGCAGTTACGGGTTAGCAGACACAGATACGCAGTATTTT. Its protein product is CASSYGLADTDTQYF.

The chain couples TRBV18 to TRBJ1-4; D gene unclear. In germline, CDR1 is KGHSH, CDR2 LQKENI. The V end lost 3 bases, the J end lost 7 bases, and 12 bases lay between the germline ends. The CDR3 contains 14 residues. CDR3 sequence: CASSPQPNGEKLFF. CDR3 coding DNA: TGTGCCAGCTCACCGCAACCTAACGGTGAAAAACTGTTTTTT.

This clone was counted a single time. The V call is TRBV2, the J call TRBJ2-2, with no clear D. The CDR3 has 18 amino acids. Germline loops: CDR1 SNHLY, CDR2 FYNNEI. Trimming left V 6 bases short and J 0 bases short, with 20 bases between. The CDR3 sequence is CASRSTHFTNPNTGELFF. The CDR3 nucleotides are TGTGCCAGCAGGTCGACTCACTTCACGAATCCGAACACCGGGGAGCTGTTTTTT.

In this sample, this clone turned up many times. V and J are TRBV27 and TRBJ1-1, with 7 nucleotides matching TRBD1. The length of the CDR3 is 15 residues. Germline CDR1 is MNHEY and CDR2 is SMNVEV (reference sequence). J was trimmed by 6 bases and V by 3 bases; bases with no gene match: 10. CDR3 DNA: TGTGCCAGCAGTTTTCTCCGGGACAGCGGTGCTGAAGCTTTCTTT. It encodes CASSFLRDSGAEAFF.

The chain carries TRBV19 and TRBJ2-2; 7 positions match TRBD2. The CDR3 is made up of 14 amino acids. J lost 2 bases, V lost 8 bases, and 5 bases had no gene match. Germline loops: CDR1 LNHDA, CDR2 SQIVND (reference sequence). The CDR3: CASSTGGNTGELFF. The CDR3 region has the DNA TGTGCCAGTTCGACGGGGGGAAACACCGGGGAGCTGTTTTTT.

This chain connects TRBV11-2 to TRBJ2-3; 8 nucleotides line up with TRBD2. Germline values: CDR1 SGHAT, CDR2 FQNNGV. The CDR3 is made up of 16 amino acids. V was clipped by 3 bases and J by 2 bases; unmatched bases: 7. CDR3 in DNA: TGTGCCAGCAGCTTTTCCGGGGGGGCTCCCACAGATACGCAGTATTTT. It translates to CASSFSGGAPTDTQYF.

The chain combines TRBV27 with TRBJ2-3; the D gene is possibly TRBD2 (5 bases). Per germline, CDR1 MNHEY and CDR2 SMNVEV (reference sequence). The length of the CDR3 is 14 residues. V lost 2 bases and J 5 bases, leaving 11 bases between the germline ends. The CDR3 region has the DNA TGTGCCAGCAGTTTACTTACCCGGGGAGATACGCAGTATTTT. Translation: CASSLLTRGDTQYF.

This chain connects TRBV5-8 to TRBJ2-7; D is possibly TRBD2 (5 bases). Germline CDR1 reads SGHTS; CDR2 reads YDEGEE. This CDR3 is built from 15 residues. The V end lost 0 bases, the J end lost 2 bases, and 12 bases lay between the germline ends. This CDR3 reads CASSLGGSGTYEQYF. CDR3 DNA: TGTGCCAGCAGCTTGGGGGGATCCGGGACCTACGAGCAGTACTTC.

The chain couples TRBV5-1 to TRBJ2-5; 9 positions match TRBD2. Germline V gene data show CDR1 as SGHRS and CDR2 as YFSETQ. The CDR3 length is 16 residues. V shed 4 bases, J shed 1 base, and the junction held 8 bases outside the gene matches. The CDR3 DNA sequence: TGCGCCAGCAGCGCCTCGGTAGCGGGAGTCCAAGAGACCCAGTACTTC. Amino acids: CASSASVAGVQETQYF.

The rearrangement uses TRBV18 and TRBJ2-6, with D tentatively TRBD1 (5 bases). Trimming shortened V by 4 bases and J by 0 bases, and 7 bases separated the two germline ends. CDR1 is KGHSH, CDR2 LQKENI, per germline. This CDR3 contains 15 residues. CDR3 in DNA: TGTGCCAGCTCACAGGGGCGCTCTGGGGCCAACGTCCTGACTTTC. Its protein product is CASSQGRSGANVLTF.

J is TRBJ2-3 and V is TRBV4-3; 11 bases line up with TRBD2. Germline loops: CDR1 LGHNA, CDR2 YSLEER. With V trimmed by 0 bases and J by 4 bases, 3 bases remained unmatched. This CDR3 contains 16 residues. The CDR3 DNA reads TGCGCCAGCAGCCAAGATCTAGCGGGGGGAGCAGATACGCAGTATTTT. Its translation: CASSQDLAGGADTQYF.

The sample holds one count of this clone. V and J are TRBV30 and TRBJ1-3; maybe TRBD1 (5 bases). Trimming removed 4 bases from V and 0 bases from J, with 13 bases in between. This CDR3 contains 15 residues. Per the germline V gene, CDR1 is GTSNPN and CDR2 is SVGIG (reference sequence). The CDR3 protein is CAWTPDGGSGNTIYF. The CDR3 DNA sequence: TGTGCCTGGACTCCGGACGGGGGCTCTGGAAACACCATATATTTT.

This rearrangement joins TRBV19 to TRBJ2-3, with a tentative D call TRBD2 (5 bases). This CDR3 is 18 amino acids long. The germline V gene has CDR1 LNHDA and CDR2 SQIVND (reference sequence). V was clipped by 0 bases and J by 1 base, with 17 bases between them. CDR3 sequence (DNA): TGTGCCAGTAGTATAGATGTACCCGGCGGAGGAGGCACAGATACGCAGTATTTT. Protein: CASSIDVPGGGGTDTQYF.

The V call is TRBV6-2 or TRBV6-3, the J call TRBJ2-7; TRBD1 agrees at 9 bases. CDR1 is MNHEY, CDR2 SVGEGT, per germline. Trimming at V came to 2 bases and at J to 4 bases, leaving 6 bases not matched to a gene. This CDR3 spans 15 amino acids. The CDR3 is CASSYSGQGSYEQYF. In nucleotides, the CDR3 is TGTGCCAGCAGTTACAGCGGACAGGGGTCTTACGAGCAGTACTTC.

The DNA of the CDR3 is TGTGCCAGCAGCGTAGGGACAACCGGGGAGCTGTTTTTT. As protein: CASSVGTTGELFF. The chain couples TRBV9 to TRBJ2-2; D is perhaps TRBD1 (5 bases). V lost 0 bases and J lost 5, with 5 bases in between. Germline CDR1 reads SGDLS; CDR2 reads YYNGEE. This CDR3 is 13 amino acids long.

The CDR3 protein is CASSFPGQGRISYEQYF. For the CDR3, the DNA is TGTGCCAGCAGTTTCCCGGGACAGGGGAGGATCTCCTACGAGCAGTACTTC. The chain carries TRBV6-2 or TRBV6-3 and TRBJ2-7, with 10 bases matching TRBD1. Germline V CDR1 and CDR2: MNHEY, SVGEGT. V shed 4 bases and J 0 bases; nucleotides not matched to a gene: 9. This CDR3 has 17 amino acids.

Only a few counts were recorded for this clone. The genes are TRBV27 and TRBJ2-1, with 8 positions matching TRBD2. J lost 10 bases, V lost 3 bases, and 8 bases had no gene match. Germline loops: CDR1 MNHEY, CDR2 SMNVEV (reference sequence). There are 14 residues in the CDR3. CDR3 loop: CASSFSRIAGEQFF. The DNA for the CDR3 is TGTGCCAGCAGTTTCAGTCGGATAGCGGGAGAGCAGTTCTTC.

The chain is built from TRBV19 and TRBJ2-1; 12 nucleotides align to TRBD2. V gave up 4 bases and J gave up 0 bases; unmatched junction bases: 4. There are 17 residues in the CDR3. CDR1 is LNHDA and CDR2 is SQIVND in the germline V gene (reference sequence). In DNA form, the CDR3 reads TGTGCCAGTAGTAAATTACTAGCGGGAGGCTCCTACAATGAGCAGTTCTTC. Amino acid sequence: CASSKLLAGGSYNEQFF.

Only a few counts were recorded for this clone. This chain joins TRBV19 and TRBJ1-2; D is unresolved. Trimming removed 3 bases from V and 4 bases from J, with 18 bases in between. Germline-derived CDR1 and CDR2 are LNHDA and SQIVND (reference sequence). This CDR3 has 16 amino acids. The chain's CDR3 is CASSIAGRLISYGYTF. CDR3 sequence (DNA): TGTGCCAGTAGTATCGCTGGCCGACTGATCTCCTATGGCTACACCTTC.